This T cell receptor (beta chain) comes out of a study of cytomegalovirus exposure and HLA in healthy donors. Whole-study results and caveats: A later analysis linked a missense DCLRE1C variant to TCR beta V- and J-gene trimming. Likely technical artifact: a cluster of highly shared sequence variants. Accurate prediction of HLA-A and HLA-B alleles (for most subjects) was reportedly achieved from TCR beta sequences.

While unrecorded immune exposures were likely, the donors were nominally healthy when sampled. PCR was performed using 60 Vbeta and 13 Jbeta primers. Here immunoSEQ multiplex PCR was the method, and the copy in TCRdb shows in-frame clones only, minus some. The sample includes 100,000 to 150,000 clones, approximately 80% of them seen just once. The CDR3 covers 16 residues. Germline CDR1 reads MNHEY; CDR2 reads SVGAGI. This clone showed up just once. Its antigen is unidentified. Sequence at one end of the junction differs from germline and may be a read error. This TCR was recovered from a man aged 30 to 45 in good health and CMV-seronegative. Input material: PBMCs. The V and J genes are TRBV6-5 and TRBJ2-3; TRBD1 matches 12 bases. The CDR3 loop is CASSNSGQGAQGTQYF. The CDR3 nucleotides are TGTGCCAGCAGTAACTCGGGACAGGGGGCGCAAGGTACGCAGTATTTT.